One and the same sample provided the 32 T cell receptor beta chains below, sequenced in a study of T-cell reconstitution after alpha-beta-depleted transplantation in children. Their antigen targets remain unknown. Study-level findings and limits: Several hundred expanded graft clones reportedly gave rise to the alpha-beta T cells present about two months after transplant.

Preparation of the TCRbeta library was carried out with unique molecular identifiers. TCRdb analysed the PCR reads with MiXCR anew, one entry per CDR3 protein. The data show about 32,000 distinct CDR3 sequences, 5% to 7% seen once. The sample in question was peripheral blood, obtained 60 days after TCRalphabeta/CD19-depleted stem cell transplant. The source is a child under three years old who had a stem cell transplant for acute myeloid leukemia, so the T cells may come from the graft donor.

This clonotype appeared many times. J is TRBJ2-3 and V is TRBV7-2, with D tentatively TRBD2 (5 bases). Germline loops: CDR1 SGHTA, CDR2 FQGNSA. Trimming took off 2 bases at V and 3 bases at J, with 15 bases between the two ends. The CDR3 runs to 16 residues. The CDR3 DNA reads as TGTGCCAGCAGCTTATACGTCCAGCGGAGTACAGATACGCAGTATTTT. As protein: CASSLYVQRSTDTQYF.

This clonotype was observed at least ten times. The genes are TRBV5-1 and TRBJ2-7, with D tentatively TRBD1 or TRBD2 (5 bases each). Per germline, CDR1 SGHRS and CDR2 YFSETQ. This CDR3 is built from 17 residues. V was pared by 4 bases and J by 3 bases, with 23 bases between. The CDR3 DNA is TGCGCCAGCAGCCCCCTCGACAGCGGCGCTGGTAACTACGAGCAGTACTTC. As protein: CASSPLDSGAGNYEQYF.

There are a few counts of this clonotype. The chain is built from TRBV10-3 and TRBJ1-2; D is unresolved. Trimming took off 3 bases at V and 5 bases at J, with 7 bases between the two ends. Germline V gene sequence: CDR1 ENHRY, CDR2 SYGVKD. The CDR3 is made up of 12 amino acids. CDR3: CAISEGIYGYTF. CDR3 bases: TGTGCCATCAGTGAAGGCATATATGGCTACACCTTC.

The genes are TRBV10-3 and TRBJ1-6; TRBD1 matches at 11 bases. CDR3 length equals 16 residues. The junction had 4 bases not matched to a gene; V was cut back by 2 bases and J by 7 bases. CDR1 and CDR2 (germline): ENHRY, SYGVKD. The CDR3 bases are TGTGCCATCAGTGAGCGGGGACAGGGGGGAAATTCACCCCTCCACTTT. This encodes CAISERGQGGNSPLHF.

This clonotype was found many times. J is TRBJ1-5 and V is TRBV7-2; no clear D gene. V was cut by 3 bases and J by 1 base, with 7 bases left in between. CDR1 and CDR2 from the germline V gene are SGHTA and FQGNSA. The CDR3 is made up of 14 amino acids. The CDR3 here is CASSFGSSNQPQHF. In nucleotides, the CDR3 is TGTGCCAGCAGCTTTGGCAGCAGCAATCAGCCCCAGCATTTT. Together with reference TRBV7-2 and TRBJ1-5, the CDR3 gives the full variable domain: GAGVSQSPSNKVTEKGKDVELRCDPISGHTALYWYRQSLGQGLEFLIYFQGNSAPDKSGLPSDRFSAERTGGSVSTLTIQRTQQEDSAVYLCASSFGSSNQPQHFGDGTRLSIL.

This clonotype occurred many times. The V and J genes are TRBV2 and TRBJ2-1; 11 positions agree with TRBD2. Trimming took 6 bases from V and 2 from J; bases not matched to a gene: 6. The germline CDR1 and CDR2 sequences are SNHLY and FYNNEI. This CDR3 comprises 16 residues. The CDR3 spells CASRYGTSGAYNEQFF. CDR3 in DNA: TGTGCCAGCAGATATGGGACTAGCGGAGCCTACAATGAGCAGTTCTTC.

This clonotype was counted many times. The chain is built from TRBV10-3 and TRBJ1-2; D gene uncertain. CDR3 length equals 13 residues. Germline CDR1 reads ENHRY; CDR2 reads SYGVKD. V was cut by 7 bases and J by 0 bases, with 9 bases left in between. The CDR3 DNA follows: TGTGCCATCAAACTGCCAGCTAACTATGGCTACACCTTC. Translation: CAIKLPANYGYTF.

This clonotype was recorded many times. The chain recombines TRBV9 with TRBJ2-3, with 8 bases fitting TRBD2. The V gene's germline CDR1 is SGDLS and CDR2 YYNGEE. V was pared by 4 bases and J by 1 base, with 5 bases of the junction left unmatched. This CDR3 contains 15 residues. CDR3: CASSTRGGGTDTQYF. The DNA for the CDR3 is TGTGCCAGCAGCACCCGGGGGGGCGGCACAGATACGCAGTATTTT.

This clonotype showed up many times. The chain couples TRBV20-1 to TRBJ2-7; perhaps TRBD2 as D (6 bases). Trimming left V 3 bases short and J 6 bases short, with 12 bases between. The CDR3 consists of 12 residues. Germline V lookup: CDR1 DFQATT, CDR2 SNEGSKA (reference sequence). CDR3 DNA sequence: TGCAGTGCTAGCGGGAGTACAAGCGAGCAGTACTTC. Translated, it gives CSASGSTSEQYF.

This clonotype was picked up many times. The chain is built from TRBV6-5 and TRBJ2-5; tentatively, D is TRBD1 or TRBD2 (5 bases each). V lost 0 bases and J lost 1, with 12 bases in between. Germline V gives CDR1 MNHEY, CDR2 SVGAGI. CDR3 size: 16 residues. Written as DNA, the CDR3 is TGTGCCAGCAGTTACTCGAATTTGGGGGTCCAAGAGACCCAGTACTTC. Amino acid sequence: CASSYSNLGVQETQYF.

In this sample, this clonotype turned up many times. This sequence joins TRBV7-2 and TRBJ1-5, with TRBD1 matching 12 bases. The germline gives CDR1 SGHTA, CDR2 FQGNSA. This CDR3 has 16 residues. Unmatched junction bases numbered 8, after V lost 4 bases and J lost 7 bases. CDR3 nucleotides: TGTGCCAGCAGCTCGACCGGGACAGGGGGCAGACAGCCCCAGCATTTT. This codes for CASSSTGTGGRQPQHF.

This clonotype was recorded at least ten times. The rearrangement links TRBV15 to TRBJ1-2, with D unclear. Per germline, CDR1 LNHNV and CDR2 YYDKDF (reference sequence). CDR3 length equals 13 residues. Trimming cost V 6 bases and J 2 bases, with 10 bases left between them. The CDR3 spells CATRWAGNYGYTF. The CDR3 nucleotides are TGTGCCACCAGATGGGCTGGGAACTATGGCTACACCTTC.

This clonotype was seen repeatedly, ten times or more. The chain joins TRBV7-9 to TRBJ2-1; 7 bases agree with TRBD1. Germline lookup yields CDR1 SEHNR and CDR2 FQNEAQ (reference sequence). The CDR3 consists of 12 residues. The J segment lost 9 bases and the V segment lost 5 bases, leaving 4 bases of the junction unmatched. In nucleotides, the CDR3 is TGTGCCAGCAGCCCGCGGACAGGTGAGCAGTTCTTC. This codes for CASSPRTGEQFF.

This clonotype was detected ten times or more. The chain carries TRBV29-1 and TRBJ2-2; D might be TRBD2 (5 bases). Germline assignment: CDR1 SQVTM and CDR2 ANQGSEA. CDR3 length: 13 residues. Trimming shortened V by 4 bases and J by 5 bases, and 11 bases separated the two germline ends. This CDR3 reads CSVVPPGTGELFF. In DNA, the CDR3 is TGCAGCGTTGTGCCCCCGGGGACCGGGGAGCTGTTTTTT.

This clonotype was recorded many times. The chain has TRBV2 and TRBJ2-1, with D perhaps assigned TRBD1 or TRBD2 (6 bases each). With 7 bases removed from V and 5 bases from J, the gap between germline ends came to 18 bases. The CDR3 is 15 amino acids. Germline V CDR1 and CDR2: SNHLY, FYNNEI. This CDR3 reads CASNEGGGTHNEQFF. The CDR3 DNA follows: TGTGCCAGCAACGAAGGGGGAGGAACACACAATGAGCAGTTCTTC.

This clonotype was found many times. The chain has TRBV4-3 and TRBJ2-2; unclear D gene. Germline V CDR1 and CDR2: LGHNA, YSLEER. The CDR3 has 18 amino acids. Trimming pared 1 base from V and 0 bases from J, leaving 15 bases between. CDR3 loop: CASSQGYERFANTGELFF. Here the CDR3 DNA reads TGCGCCAGCAGCCAAGGGTATGAGAGGTTCGCGAACACCGGGGAGCTGTTTTTT.

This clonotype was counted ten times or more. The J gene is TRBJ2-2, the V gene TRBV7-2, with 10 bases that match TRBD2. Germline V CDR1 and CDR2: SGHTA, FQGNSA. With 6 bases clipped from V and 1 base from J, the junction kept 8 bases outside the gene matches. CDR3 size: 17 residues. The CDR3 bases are TGTGCCAGCAGAGTTTCCCTAGCGGGAGAGAACACCGGGGAGCTGTTTTTT. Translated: CASRVSLAGENTGELFF.

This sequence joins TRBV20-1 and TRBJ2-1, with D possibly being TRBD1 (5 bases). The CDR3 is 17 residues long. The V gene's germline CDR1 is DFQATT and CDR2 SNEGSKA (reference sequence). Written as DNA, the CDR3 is TGCTGCGTCTGGGGCCCCAGGACCGTACCATCCTACAATGAGCAGTTCTTC. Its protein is CCVWGPRTVPSYNEQFF.

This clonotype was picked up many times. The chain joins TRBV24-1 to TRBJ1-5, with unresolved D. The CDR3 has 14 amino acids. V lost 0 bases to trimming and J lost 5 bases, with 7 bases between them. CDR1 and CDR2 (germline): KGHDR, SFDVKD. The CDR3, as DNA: TGTGCCACCAGTGATTTGACAGCTTATCAGCCCCAGCATTTT. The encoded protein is CATSDLTAYQPQHF.

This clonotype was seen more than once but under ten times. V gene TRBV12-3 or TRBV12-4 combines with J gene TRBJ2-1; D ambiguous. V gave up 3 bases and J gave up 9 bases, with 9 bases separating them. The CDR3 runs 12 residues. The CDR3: CASSLGSGEQFF. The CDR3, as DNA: TGTGCCAGCAGTTTGGGATCAGGTGAGCAGTTCTTC.

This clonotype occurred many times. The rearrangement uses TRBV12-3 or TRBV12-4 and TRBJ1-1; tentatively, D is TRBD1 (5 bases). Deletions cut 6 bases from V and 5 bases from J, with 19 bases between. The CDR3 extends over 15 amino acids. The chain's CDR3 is CASSLRGTLLTEAFF. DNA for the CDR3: TGTGCCAGCAGCCTCCGGGGGACGCTTTTGACTGAAGCTTTCTTT.

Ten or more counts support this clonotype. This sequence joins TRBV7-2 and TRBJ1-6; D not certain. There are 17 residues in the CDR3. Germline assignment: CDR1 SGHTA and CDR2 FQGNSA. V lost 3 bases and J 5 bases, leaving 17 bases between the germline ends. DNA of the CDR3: TGTGCCAGCAGCTTCAGGCAGGCAGGAGAGAATAATTCACCCCTCCACTTT. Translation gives CASSFRQAGENNSPLHF.

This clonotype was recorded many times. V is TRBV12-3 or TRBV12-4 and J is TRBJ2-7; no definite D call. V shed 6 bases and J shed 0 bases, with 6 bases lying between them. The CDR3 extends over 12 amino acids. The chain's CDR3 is CASSYSSYEQYF. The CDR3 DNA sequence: TGTGCCAGCAGCTACTCCTCCTACGAGCAGTACTTC.

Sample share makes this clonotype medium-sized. The CDR3 bases are TGTGCCAGCAGTTCCCTCGTGGACTACGAGCAGTACTTC. Its protein is CASSSLVDYEQYF. The chain links TRBV28 to TRBJ2-7; D call uncertain. The CDR3 runs 13 residues. V dropped 4 bases and J dropped 3 bases, with 10 bases sitting between them. Germline-derived CDR1 and CDR2 are MDHEN and SYDVKM.

This CDR3 reads CASSRLGGETQYF. CDR3 coding DNA: TGTGCCAGCAGCCGCTTGGGTGGGGAGACCCAGTACTTC. The V and J genes are TRBV11-2 and TRBJ2-5; D gene uncertain. Per the germline V gene, CDR1 is SGHAT and CDR2 is FQNNGV. This CDR3 comprises 13 residues. The V end lost 5 bases, the J end lost 5 bases, and 12 bases lay between the germline ends.

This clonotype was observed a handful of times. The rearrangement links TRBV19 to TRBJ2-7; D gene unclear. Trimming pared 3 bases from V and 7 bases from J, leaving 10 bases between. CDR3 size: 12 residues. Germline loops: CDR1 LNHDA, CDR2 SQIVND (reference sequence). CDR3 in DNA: TGTGCCAGTAGTATGCCGCGTCAGGAGCAGTACTTC. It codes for CASSMPRQEQYF.

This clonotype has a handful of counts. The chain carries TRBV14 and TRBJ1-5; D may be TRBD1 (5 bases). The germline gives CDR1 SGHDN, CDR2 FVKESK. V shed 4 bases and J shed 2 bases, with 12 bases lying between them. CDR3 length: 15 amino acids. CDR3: CASSPPVGRNQPQHF. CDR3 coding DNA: TGTGCCAGCAGCCCCCCTGTGGGGCGCAATCAGCCCCAGCATTTT.

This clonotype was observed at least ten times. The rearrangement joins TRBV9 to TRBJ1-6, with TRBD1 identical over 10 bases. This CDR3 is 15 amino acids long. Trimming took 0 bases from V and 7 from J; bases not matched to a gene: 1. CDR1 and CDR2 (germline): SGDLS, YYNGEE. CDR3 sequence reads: CASSVAGQGNSPLHF. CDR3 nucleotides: TGTGCCAGCAGCGTAGCGGGACAGGGGAATTCACCCCTCCACTTT.

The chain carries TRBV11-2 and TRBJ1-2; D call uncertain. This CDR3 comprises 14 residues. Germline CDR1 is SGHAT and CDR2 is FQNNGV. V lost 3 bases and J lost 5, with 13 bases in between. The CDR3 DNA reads TGTGCCAGCAGCTTCACCCCCGCCGGATATGGCTACACCTTC. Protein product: CASSFTPAGYGYTF.

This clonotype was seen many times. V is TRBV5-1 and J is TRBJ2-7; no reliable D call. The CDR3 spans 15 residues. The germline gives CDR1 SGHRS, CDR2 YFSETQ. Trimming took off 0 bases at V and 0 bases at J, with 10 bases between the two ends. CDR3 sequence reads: CASSLAKDSSYEQYF. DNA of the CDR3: TGCGCCAGCAGCTTGGCCAAGGATAGCTCCTACGAGCAGTACTTC.

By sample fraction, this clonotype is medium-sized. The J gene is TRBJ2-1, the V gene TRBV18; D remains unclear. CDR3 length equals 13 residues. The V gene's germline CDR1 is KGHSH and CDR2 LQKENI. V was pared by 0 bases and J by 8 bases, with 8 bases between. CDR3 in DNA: TGTGCCAGCTCACCACCGACCATCGATGAGCAGTTCTTC. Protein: CASSPPTIDEQFF. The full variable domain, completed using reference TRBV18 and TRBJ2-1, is NAGVMQNPRHLVRRRGQEARLRCSPMKGHSHVYWYRQLPEEGLKFMVYLQKENIIDESGMPKERFSAEFPKEGPSILRIQQVVRGDSAAYFCASSPPTIDEQFFGPGTRLTVL.

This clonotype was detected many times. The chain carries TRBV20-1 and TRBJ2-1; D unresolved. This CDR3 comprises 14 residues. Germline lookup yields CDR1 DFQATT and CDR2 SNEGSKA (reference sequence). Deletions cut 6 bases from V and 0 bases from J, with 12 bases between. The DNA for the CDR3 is TGCAGTGCCCAGGTCGGTTTCTCCTACAATGAGCAGTTCTTC. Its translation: CSAQVGFSYNEQFF.